One T cell receptor beta chain is described in this entry. Sequencing used immunoSEQ multiplex PCR; TCRdb keeps in-frame clones, though not all of them. Of over 150,000 clones in the sample, more than 90% were seen once. These data are taken from a study of blood T cell repertoires in COVID-19. The CDR3 consists of 13 residues. CDR1 is SEHNR, CDR2 FQNEAQ, per germline (reference sequence). Trimming stripped 8 bases from V and 6 bases from J, with 13 bases between. The clonotype was recovered from a man over 45 with acute or convalescent COVID-19. The chain uses TRBV7-9 and TRBJ2-2; perhaps TRBD1 as D (5 bases). The sample comprised peripheral blood. The CDR3 protein is CASGASGPGELFF. Written as DNA, the CDR3 is TGTGCCAGCGGGGCCTCGGGCCCCGGGGAGCTGTTTTTT. The full variable domain, rest sourced from reference TRBV7-9 and TRBJ2-2, is DTGVSQNPRHKITKRGQNVTFRCDPISEHNRLYWYRQTLGQGPEFLTYFQNEAQLEKSRLLSDRFSAERPKGSFSTLEIQRTEQGDSAMYLCASGASGPGELFFGEGSRLTVL.